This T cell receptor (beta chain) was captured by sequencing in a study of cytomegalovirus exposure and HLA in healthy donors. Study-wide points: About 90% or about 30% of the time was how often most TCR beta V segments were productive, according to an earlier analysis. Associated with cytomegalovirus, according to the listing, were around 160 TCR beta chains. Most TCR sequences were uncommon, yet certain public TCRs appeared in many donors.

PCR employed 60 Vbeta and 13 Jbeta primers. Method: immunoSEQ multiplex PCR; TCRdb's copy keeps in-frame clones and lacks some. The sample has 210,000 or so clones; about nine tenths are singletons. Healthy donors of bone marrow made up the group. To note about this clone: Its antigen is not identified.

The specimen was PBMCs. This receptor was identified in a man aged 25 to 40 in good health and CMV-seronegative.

The CDR3 sequence: CATGTSGGSLSYNEQFF. CDR3 nucleotide sequence: TGTGCCACCGGGACTAGCGGGGGCTCTCTCTCCTACAATGAGCAGTTCTTC. The chain uses TRBV6-7 and TRBJ2-1; 14 positions agree with TRBD2. TRBV6-7 is an open reading frame whose function is uncertain. The junction had 8 bases not matched to a gene; V was cut back by 10 bases and J by 0 bases. The CDR3 totals 17 residues.